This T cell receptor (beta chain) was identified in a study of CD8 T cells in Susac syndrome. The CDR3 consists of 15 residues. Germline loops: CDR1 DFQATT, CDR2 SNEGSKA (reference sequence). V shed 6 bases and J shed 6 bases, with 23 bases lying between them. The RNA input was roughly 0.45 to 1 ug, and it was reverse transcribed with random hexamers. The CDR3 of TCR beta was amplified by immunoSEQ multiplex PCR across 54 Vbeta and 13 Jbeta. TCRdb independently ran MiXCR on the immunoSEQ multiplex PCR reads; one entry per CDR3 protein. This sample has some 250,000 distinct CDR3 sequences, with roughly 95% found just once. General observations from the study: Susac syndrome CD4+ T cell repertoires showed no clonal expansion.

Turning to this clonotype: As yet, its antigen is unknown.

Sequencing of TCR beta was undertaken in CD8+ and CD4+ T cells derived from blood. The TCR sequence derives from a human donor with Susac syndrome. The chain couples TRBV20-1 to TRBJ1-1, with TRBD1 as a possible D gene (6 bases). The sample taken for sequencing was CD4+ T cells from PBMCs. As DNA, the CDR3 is TGCAGTGCCAATAGACGAACAGGGTGGGGCCCTGAAGCTTTCTTT. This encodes CSANRRTGWGPEAFF.